Below are 20 T cell receptor beta chains sequenced from a single sample in a study of T cell responses to AZD1222 COVID-19 vaccine. TCRdb keeps only in-frame clones here, not all; method: immunoSEQ multiplex PCR. Of 150,000 or so clones detected, around 93% appear once; the ten largest clones hold roughly 3.5%. The starting material was peripheral blood, obtained 28 days after the second AZD1222 dose. These receptor sequences come from an adult who received the AZD1222 COVID-19 vaccine.

The chain couples TRBV7-6 to TRBJ2-7, with 7 bases matching TRBD1. Germline V gives CDR1 SGHVS, CDR2 FNYEAQ. J lost 5 bases, V lost 2 bases, and 6 bases had no gene match. CDR3 size: 14 residues. The CDR3 region has the DNA TGTGCCAGCAGCTTACAACAGGGGTTCCACGAGCAGTACTTC. The encoded protein is CASSLQQGFHEQYF.

The chain recombines TRBV29-1 with TRBJ1-2, with D tentatively TRBD1 (5 bases). CDR3 length: 13 amino acids. The V gene's germline CDR1 is SQVTM and CDR2 ANQGSEA. Trimming cost V 1 base and J 8 bases, with 14 bases left between them. CDR3 DNA sequence: TGCAGCGTTGAAGTCCAGGGCGGAGAAGGCTACACCTTC. The encoded protein is CSVEVQGGEGYTF.

This chain's CDR3 is CASSPSLAHEQFF. The CDR3 DNA is TGTGCCAGCTCACCAAGCCTAGCCCATGAGCAGTTCTTC. The chain carries TRBV18 and TRBJ2-1, with D possibly TRBD2 on 5 matching bases. The CDR3 length is 13 residues. V lost 2 bases, J lost 8 bases, and 10 bases lay in between. Germline CDR1 KGHSH, CDR2 LQKENI.

The V and J genes are TRBV5-4 and TRBJ1-2; TRBD1 matches at 7 bases. Trimming cost V 4 bases and J 7 bases; bases outside gene matches: 7. Germline lookup yields CDR1 SGHNT and CDR2 YYREEE (reference sequence). The length of the CDR3 is 13 residues. CDR3: CASSPGGGGGYTF. In DNA form, the CDR3 reads TGTGCCAGCAGCCCCGGAGGGGGCGGTGGCTACACCTTC. The whole variable domain, filled in from reference TRBV5-4 and TRBJ1-2, reads ETGVTQSPTHLIKTRGQQVTLRCSSQSGHNTVSWYQQALGQGPQFIFQYYREEENGRGNFPPRFSGLQFPNYSSELNVNALELDDSALYLCASSPGGGGGYTFGSGTRLTVV.

The chain uses TRBV29-1 and TRBJ2-7; 9 bases match TRBD1. With V trimmed by 7 bases and J by 7 bases, 11 bases remained unmatched. The CDR3 runs 13 residues. CDR1 is SQVTM, CDR2 ANQGSEA, per germline. CDR3 in amino acids: CSAVGTGNGEQYF. CDR3 nucleotide sequence: TGCAGCGCCGTGGGGACAGGGAATGGAGAGCAGTACTTC.

The chain recombines TRBV5-1 with TRBJ2-1; TRBD2 might be the D (6 bases). The CDR3 is 15 amino acids. From germline, CDR1 is SGHRS and CDR2 YFSETQ. Trimming took off 3 bases at V and 5 bases at J, with 15 bases between the two ends. The CDR3 sequence is CASSWRASKNNEQFF. The DNA for the CDR3 is TGCGCCAGCAGCTGGAGGGCCTCTAAGAACAATGAGCAGTTCTTC.

The rearrangement uses TRBV10-3 and TRBJ1-5; D gene uncertain. There are 12 residues in the CDR3. The germline V gene encodes CDR1 ENHRY and CDR2 SYGVKD. Trimming pared 3 bases from V and 7 bases from J, leaving 7 bases between. The CDR3 sequence: CAISDTGQPQHF. The CDR3 DNA reads as TGTGCCATCAGTGATACTGGGCAGCCCCAGCATTTT.

In nucleotides, the CDR3 is TGTGCCAGCAGCCAAGACTGGGGTAGGCGGACAGATACGCAGTATTTT. It encodes CASSQDWGRRTDTQYF. The genes are TRBV3-1 (or the pseudogene TRBV3-2) and TRBJ2-3, with D hard to call. The CDR3 consists of 16 residues. V lost 0 bases, J lost 3 bases, and 13 bases lay in between. Germline V gene sequence: CDR1 LGHDT, CDR2 YNNKEL (reference sequence).

The chain has TRBV6-5 and TRBJ1-6, with D maybe TRBD1 (5 bases). Germline loops: CDR1 MNHEY, CDR2 SVGAGI. The V end was cut by 7 bases, the J end by 7 bases, with 11 bases between. The CDR3 is 13 residues long. In nucleotides, the CDR3 is TGTGCCAGCAAGGAGACAGTGAATTCACCCCTCCACTTT. Protein sequence: CASKETVNSPLHF.

In regard to this clone: Its ends do not fully match the called genes, so a read error is possible. The rearrangement uses TRBV2 and TRBJ2-2, with TRBD2 identical over 11 bases. The length of the CDR3 is 15 residues. The germline V gene has CDR1 SNHLY and CDR2 FYNNEI. CDR3 loop: CASREGSGRAGELFF. The CDR3 region has the DNA TGTGCCAGCAGAGAAGGTAGCGGGAGGGCCGGGGAGCTGTTTTTT.

The rearrangement links TRBV30 to TRBJ1-3; D uncertain. The CDR3 sequence is 15 residues long. V dropped 8 bases and J dropped 0 bases, with 17 bases sitting between them. Germline V lookup: CDR1 GTSNPN, CDR2 SVGIG (reference sequence). The DNA for the CDR3 is TGTGCCGGTAAACTCGACGGCTCCTCTGGAAACACCATATATTTT. This translates into CAGKLDGSSGNTIYF.

The chain recombines TRBV6-6 with TRBJ2-1, with D hard to call. Germline CDR1 MNHNY, CDR2 SVGAGI (reference sequence). Trimming cost V 2 bases and J 4 bases, with 6 bases left between them. The CDR3 has 13 residues. In DNA form, the CDR3 reads TGTGCCAGCAGTTACGCTCCTTACAATGAGCAGTTCTTC. This encodes CASSYAPYNEQFF.

This clone appeared a single time. The genes are TRBV28 and TRBJ1-1; tentative D call: TRBD1 (5 bases). The CDR3 length is 12 residues. Trimming pared 5 bases from V and 7 bases from J, leaving 11 bases between. Germline V CDR1 and CDR2: MDHEN, SYDVKM. The chain's CDR3 is CASSDSGREAFF. CDR3 coding DNA: TGTGCCAGCAGTGATTCGGGGCGTGAAGCTTTCTTT.

V gene TRBV28 combines with J gene TRBJ2-7; D is possibly TRBD1 (5 bases). Germline V CDR1 and CDR2: MDHEN, SYDVKM. The CDR3 runs 14 residues. V lost 2 bases and J 3 bases, leaving 11 bases between the germline ends. In DNA form, the CDR3 reads TGTGCCAGCAGTTTAAGTGGACACAGCTACGAGCAGTACTTC. This sequence encodes CASSLSGHSYEQYF.

CDR3 amino acids: CASSLPRGGPPFYTF. The CDR3 DNA sequence: TGTGCCAGCAGTCTCCCCCGTGGGGGCCCCCCATTCTACACCTTC. The V gene is TRBV28, the J gene TRBJ1-2; D might be TRBD1 (6 bases). V lost 5 bases, J lost 10 bases, and 23 bases lay in between. CDR3 size: 15 residues. CDR1 is MDHEN, CDR2 SYDVKM, per germline.

V and J are TRBV6-5 and TRBJ1-2; 10 bases are shared with TRBD1. The V and J ends lost 5 bases and 6 bases, in that order; junction bases with no gene match: 6. This CDR3 has 14 residues. Germline V gene sequence: CDR1 MNHEY, CDR2 SVGAGI. The CDR3 DNA sequence: TGTGCCAGCAGTCATGACAGGGGGCGCGATGGCTACACCTTC. Translated, it gives CASSHDRGRDGYTF.

This clone is a singleton in its sample. The chain uses TRBV28 and TRBJ2-5, with a possible D match to TRBD1 (5 bases). The CDR3 loop spans 16 amino acids. With 5 bases removed from V and 5 bases from J, the gap between germline ends came to 21 bases. CDR1 and CDR2 from the germline V gene are MDHEN and SYDVKM. The DNA of the CDR3 is TGTGCCAGCAGTAGCAGTCCAGGGTGGGGCTTGGAGACCCAGTACTTC. Amino acids: CASSSSPGWGLETQYF.

The CDR3 here is CAWKWTGANEKLFF. In nucleotides, the CDR3 is TGTGCCTGGAAGTGGACCGGCGCTAATGAAAAACTGTTTTTT. The V call is TRBV30, the J call TRBJ1-4; D is uncertain. Trimming stripped 4 bases from V and 3 bases from J, with 12 bases between. This CDR3 is 14 amino acids long. CDR1 GTSNPN and CDR2 SVGIG come from the germline V gene (reference sequence).

The chain's CDR3 is CASSPSRGGYTF. The CDR3 coding sequence is TGTGCCAGCAGCCCTTCCCGGGGCGGCTACACCTTC. The chain joins TRBV2 to TRBJ1-2; perhaps TRBD1 as D (5 bases). CDR1 and CDR2 from the germline V gene are SNHLY and FYNNEI. The CDR3 covers 12 residues. V was trimmed by 6 bases and J by 8 bases, leaving 13 bases between them.

This chain joins TRBV27 and TRBJ1-2; 10 positions agree with TRBD1. Looked up from germline, CDR1 is MNHEY and CDR2 is SMNVEV (reference sequence). The J segment lost 6 bases and the V segment lost 0 bases, leaving 10 bases of the junction unmatched. The CDR3 covers 17 residues. The chain's CDR3 is CASSLSITGQGIDGYTF. The CDR3 DNA reads TGTGCCAGCAGTTTATCGATAACGGGACAGGGGATAGATGGCTACACCTTC.